The clone carrying this T cell receptor (beta chain) was seen just once. Antigen specificity is unknown. PCR primers comprised 60 Vbeta and 13 Jbeta primers. Data came from immunoSEQ multiplex PCR; TCRdb stores just in-frame clones and leaves some out. The sample records around 180,000 clones, approximately 75% being singletons. These data belong to a study of cytomegalovirus exposure and HLA in healthy donors. General observations from the study: Some highly shared sequence variants likely arose as a pipeline artifact. Common viral pathogens seemed, in a later analysis, to connect with several of the most significant clusters. Earlier results showed most TCR beta V segments being productive about 87% or about 30% of the time.

The sequenced sample was PBMCs. The sequence came from a girl aged 10 to 17 in good health and CMV-seronegative.

As DNA, the CDR3 is TGTGCCAGCAGGGAGGACGGGAACACCGGGGAGCTGTTTTTT. Its translation: CASREDGNTGELFF. J is TRBJ2-2 and V is TRBV7-3, with D tentatively TRBD2 (5 bases). From germline, CDR1 is SGHTA and CDR2 FQGTGA. Trimming removed 6 bases from V and 1 base from J, with 9 bases in between. The CDR3 covers 14 residues.